These T cell receptor beta chains were read from a single sample in a study of beta chain features in type 1 diabetes. Data came from immunoSEQ multiplex PCR; TCRdb stores just in-frame clones and leaves some out. The table has 300,000 to 350,000 clones, 7% to 10% seen once. The sample comprised central memory CD4+ T cells from blood. Every receptor here comes from a man aged 30 to 45 with type 1 diabetes. Both conserved end residues are part of each CDR3. A D gene is named only where the DNA matches it firmly. Size is omitted from some rows. Given values are once, few, many or a class for expanded clones.

NA,NA,TRBV7-2,TRBJ2-7,CASSQGASAAYEQYF,TGTGCCAGCAGCCAAGGGGCTAGCGCGGCCTACGAGCAGTACTTC
NA,NA,TRBV6-5,TRBJ2-1,CASSSRQGRVGEQFF,TGTGCCAGCAGTAGCCGGCAGGGGAGAGTGGGTGAGCAGTTCTTC
NA,NA,TRBV2,TRBJ1-1,CASSALDGPNTEAFF,TGTGCCAGCAGTGCACTGGACGGTCCGAACACTGAAGCTTTCTTT
NA,NA,TRBV7-6,TRBJ2-3,CASSPGGQGADTQYF,TGTGCCAGCAGTCCCGGGGGGCAGGGGGCAGATACGCAGTATTTT
few,TRBD1,TRBV7-2,TRBJ1-6,CASSFDRVSPLHF,TGTGCCAGCAGCTTTGACAGGGTTTCACCCCTCCACTTT
few,TRBD1,TRBV28,TRBJ2-5,CASSLPRQGRETQYF,TGTGCCAGCAGCCTACCTCGACAGGGAAGGGAGACCCAGTACTTC
few,TRBD1,TRBV28,TRBJ2-7,CASSAPGQGGYEQYF,TGTGCCAGCAGTGCACCGGGACAGGGGGGCTACGAGCAGTACTTC
few,TRBD1,TRBV6-5,TRBJ1-4,CASSPGQASNEKLFF,TGTGCCAGCAGCCCGGGACAGGCCTCTAATGAAAAACTGTTTTTT
few,TRBD2,TRBV19,TRBJ2-1,CASSILAGDYNEQFF,TGTGCCAGTAGTATCCTAGCGGGGGACTACAATGAGCAGTTCTTC
NA,TRBD1,TRBV7-9,TRBJ2-2,CASSPSGQGNTGELFF,TGTGCCAGCAGCCCATCGGGACAGGGAAACACCGGGGAGCTGTTTTTT
many,NA,TRBV5-6,TRBJ1-4,CASSTPTATFGKLFF,TGTGCCAGCAGCACACCGACAGCGACCTTTGGAAAACTGTTTTTT
few,TRBD1,TRBV5-5,TRBJ2-7,CASSLYLTGGSEQYF,TGTGCCAGCAGCTTGTACCTGACAGGGGGCAGCGAGCAGTACTTC
few,NA,TRBV19,TRBJ1-5,CASSMVQDRNQPQHF,TGTGCCAGTAGTATGGTTCAGGATCGCAATCAGCCCCAGCATTTT
NA,NA,TRBV7-9,TRBJ2-1,CASSEGGNEQFF,TGTGCCAGCAGCGAAGGGGGGAATGAGCAGTTCTTC
NA,NA,TRBV11-2,TRBJ1-4,CASSRGNNEKLFF,TGTGCCAGCAGCCGTGGGAATAATGAAAAACTGTTTTTT
NA,NA,TRBV7-9,TRBJ2-2,CASSFPAGGTGELFF,TGTGCCAGCAGCTTTCCGGCAGGGGGGACCGGGGAGCTGTTTTTT
few,TRBD2,TRBV7-2,TRBJ2-7,CASSLEGGGSYEQYF,TGTGCCAGCAGCTTAGAGGGCGGGGGATCCTACGAGCAGTACTTC
NA,NA,TRBV10-1,TRBJ2-3,CASSDLLRTQYF,TGCGCCAGCAGTGACCTGTTACGTACGCAGTATTTT
few,NA,TRBV13,TRBJ2-6,CASRRQTTRAGANVLTF,TGTGCCAGCAGGAGACAGACAACACGGGCCGGGGCCAACGTCCTGACTTTC
many,NA,TRBV7-2,TRBJ2-7,CASSLAWGNEPYF,TGTGCCAGCAGCTTAGCGTGGGGGAACGAGCCGTACTTC
NA,NA,TRBV15,TRBJ1-2,CATSRDKGRYGYTF,TGTGCCACCAGCAGAGACAAGGGCCGCTATGGCTACACCTTC
few,TRBD1,TRBV19,TRBJ1-6,CASRRDSNSPLHF,TGTGCCAGTAGGCGGGACAGTAATTCACCCCTCCACTTT
few,NA,TRBV27,TRBJ1-2,CASSLSSGNYGYTF,TGTGCCAGCAGTTTATCTTCCGGAAACTATGGCTACACCTTC
few,NA,TRBV6-6,TRBJ2-3,CASSYGRARTDTQYF,TGTGCCAGCAGTTACGGCAGGGCCCGCACAGATACGCAGTATTTT
once,NA,TRBV5-6,TRBJ1-2,CASSLEGLGYGYTF,TGTGCCAGCAGCTTGGAGGGCCTTGGCTATGGCTACACCTTC
NA,NA,TRBV10-1,TRBJ1-2,CASSAGTNYGYTF,TGCGCCAGCAGCGCCGGGACGAACTATGGCTACACCTTC
few,NA,TRBV4-3,TRBJ1-1,CASSLQGSSEAFF,TGCGCCAGCAGCCTGCAGGGAAGTTCTGAAGCTTTCTTT
few,NA,TRBV7-9,TRBJ2-2,CASSRQGPGAGELFF,TGTGCCAGCAGCCGGCAGGGGCCAGGGGCCGGGGAGCTGTTTTTT
NA,TRBD1,TRBV2,TRBJ1-1,CASRRQGSNTEAFF,TGTGCCAGCAGACGACAGGGCTCGAACACTGAAGCTTTCTTT
few,TRBD2,TRBV9,TRBJ2-3,CASSTEGAGRTDTQYF,TGTGCCAGCAGCACGGAGGGAGCGGGGAGGACAGATACGCAGTATTTT
few,TRBD1,TRBV7-2,TRBJ2-6,CATRQGTGANVLTF,TGTGCCACCCGACAGGGGACTGGGGCCAACGTCCTGACTTTC
NA,NA,TRBV28,TRBJ1-4,CASSLSSQSNEKLFF,TGTGCCAGCAGTTTAAGTAGCCAGTCAAATGAAAAACTGTTTTTT
NA,TRBD1,TRBV4-1,TRBJ1-2,CASSTGTGDGYTF,TGCGCCAGCAGCACCGGGACAGGAGACGGCTACACCTTC